The 20 T cell receptor beta chains below all came from one sample that was sequenced in a study of blood T cell repertoires in COVID-19. The method was immunoSEQ multiplex PCR; TCRdb's version includes in-frame clones alone and lacks a portion of them. The table lists about 61,000 clones, about 90% of them singletons, with 20% to 25% in the top ten. Sequenced input: peripheral blood. The receptors shown here come from a woman between 45 and 60 years old with active or convalescent COVID-19.

This rearrangement joins TRBV5-5 to TRBJ1-1, with D tentatively TRBD1 (5 bases). V was clipped by 4 bases and J by 3 bases, with 7 bases between them. This CDR3 is built from 12 residues. Germline CDR1 is SGHKS and CDR2 is YYEKEE (reference sequence). The CDR3 loop reads CASSLGDTEAFF. Here the CDR3 DNA reads TGTGCCAGCAGCCTAGGGGACACTGAAGCTTTCTTT.

The V and J genes are TRBV6-1 and TRBJ2-7; D gene uncertain. Germline-derived CDR1 and CDR2 are MNHNS and SASEGT. V lost 3 bases and J lost 1, with 7 bases in between. This CDR3 has 13 amino acids. The CDR3 region has the DNA TGTGCCAGCAGTGACAGGAATTCCTACGAGCAGTACTTC. Encoded protein: CASSDRNSYEQYF.

This clone was observed once. This chain uses TRBV11-2 with TRBJ2-1; D call uncertain. V lost 0 bases to trimming and J lost 0 bases, with 6 bases between them. Germline V CDR1 and CDR2: SGHAT, FQNNGV. The CDR3 sequence is 15 residues long. The CDR3 DNA sequence: TGTGCCAGCAGCTTAGATGTTAGCTCCTACAATGAGCAGTTCTTC. This codes for CASSLDVSSYNEQFF. Using reference TRBV11-2 and TRBJ2-1 for the parts outside the CDR3, the full variable domain is EAGVAQSPRYKIIEKRQSVAFWCNPISGHATLYWYQQILGQGPKLLIQFQNNGVVDDSQLPKDRFSAERLKGVDSTLKIQPAKLEDSAVYLCASSLDVSSYNEQFFGPGTRLTVL.

The chain joins TRBV30 to TRBJ2-3; 9 bases agree with TRBD1. Germline CDR1 GTSNPN, CDR2 SVGIG (reference sequence). CDR3 length equals 14 residues. V lost 5 bases to trimming and J lost 6 bases; unmatched junction nucleotides: 9. The CDR3 nucleotides read TGTGCCTGGTGTCGGGACAGGGTATTTGATACGCAGTATTTT. Translation: CAWCRDRVFDTQYF.

The CDR3 DNA follows: TGTGCCAGCTCACCCGGACTAGCGGGAGAACTAGAGACCCAGTACTTC. This sequence encodes CASSPGLAGELETQYF. This rearrangement joins TRBV2 to TRBJ2-5; 13 bases agree with TRBD2. The trim removed 8 bases at V and 4 bases at J, leaving 10 bases unmatched. CDR1 and CDR2 (germline): SNHLY, FYNNEI. This CDR3 has 16 residues. Full variable domain (rest looked up from reference TRBV2 and TRBJ2-5): EPEVTQTPSHQVTQMGQEVILRCVPISNHLYFYWYRQILGQKVEFLVSFYNNEISEKSEIFDDQFSVERPDGSNFTLKIRSTKLEDSAMYFCASSPGLAGELETQYFGPGTRLLVL.

The genes are TRBV2 and TRBJ2-1; 11 nucleotides align to TRBD1. The CDR3 is made up of 16 amino acids. Germline CDR1 reads SNHLY; CDR2 reads FYNNEI. V gave up 7 bases and J gave up 5 bases; unmatched junction bases: 10. CDR3 DNA: TGTGCCAGCATTCTCGGGGACAGGGGGACCGACAATGAGCAGTTCTTC. Residues: CASILGDRGTDNEQFF.

The rearrangement uses TRBV5-1 and TRBJ1-5, with 8 bases that match TRBD1. CDR3 length: 15 amino acids. From germline, CDR1 is SGHRS and CDR2 YFSETQ. V lost 1 base and J lost 7; bases outside the gene matches: 7. CDR3 sequence (DNA): TGCGCCAGCAGCTTGTCCGGGACAGGAGGGCAGCCCCAGCATTTT. The encoded protein is CASSLSGTGGQPQHF.

In this sample, this clone turned up a few times. The rearrangement uses TRBV7-8 and TRBJ2-7; 9 bases are a match to TRBD2. The CDR3 has 15 amino acids. V trimming: 6 bases; J trimming: 3 bases; junction bases outside the gene matches: 9. The germline V gene has CDR1 SGHVS and CDR2 FQNEAQ. The CDR3 DNA follows: TGTGCCAGCAGTTGGCGGGAGGGTCGGGACTACGAGCAGTACTTC. Amino acid sequence: CASSWREGRDYEQYF.

The chain links TRBV5-1 to TRBJ2-5; possibly TRBD1 for D (6 bases). The germline CDR1 and CDR2 sequences are SGHRS and YFSETQ. The V and J ends lost 0 bases and 3 bases respectively, with 15 bases between them. The CDR3 contains 16 residues. This chain's CDR3 is CASSLERETGEETQYF. CDR3 DNA: TGCGCCAGCAGCTTGGAGAGGGAGACAGGTGAAGAGACCCAGTACTTC.

The rearrangement joins TRBV3-1 (or the pseudogene TRBV3-2) to TRBJ1-4, with TRBD1 matching 7 bases. This CDR3 is built from 14 residues. V lost 3 bases to trimming and J lost 4 bases; unmatched junction nucleotides: 2. Per germline, CDR1 LGHDT and CDR2 YNNKEL (reference sequence). The CDR3 region has the DNA TGTGCCAGCAGCCATTCAGGGGGTAATGAAAAACTGTTTTTT. This sequence encodes CASSHSGGNEKLFF.

The V call is TRBV12-3 or TRBV12-4, the J call TRBJ1-2; 7 bases map to TRBD1. Losses at the gene ends were 3 bases for V and 6 bases for J; bases not matched to a gene: 4. The CDR3 has 13 amino acids. Here the CDR3 reads CASSLNRGNGYTF. The DNA of the CDR3 is TGTGCCAGCAGTTTGAACAGGGGTAATGGCTACACCTTC.

This clone was seen more than once but under ten times. DNA of the CDR3: TGTGCCAGCAGTCCTAGCGGGACCTACACAGATACGCAGTATTTT. It yields the protein CASSPSGTYTDTQYF. The chain has TRBV27 and TRBJ2-3, with 9 nucleotides matching TRBD2. Germline V gene lookup returns CDR1 MNHEY and CDR2 SMNVEV (reference sequence). Losses at the gene ends were 5 bases for V and 2 bases for J; bases not matched to a gene: 5. The CDR3 contains 15 residues.

This chain connects TRBV29-1 to TRBJ2-2, with D possibly matching TRBD1 (8 bases). The ends were cut back, 4 bases at V and 5 bases at J, with 17 bases in the middle. CDR1 and CDR2 from the germline V gene are SQVTM and ANQGSEA. The CDR3 covers 15 residues. In nucleotides, the CDR3 is TGCAGCGTTGCGGGGGGACAGGACTCGACCGGGGAGCTGTTTTTT. Its protein product is CSVAGGQDSTGELFF.

The chain couples TRBV27 to TRBJ1-4; TRBD1 might be the D (5 bases). The CDR3 totals 15 residues. Between the trimmed V and J ends, which lost 3 bases and 3 bases, there was a span of 11 bases. CDR1 and CDR2 (germline): MNHEY, SMNVEV (reference sequence). The CDR3 nucleotides read TGTGCCAGCAGTTTTTCCGGGGGAGCTAATGAAAAACTGTTTTTT. Translating gives CASSFSGGANEKLFF.

The V call is TRBV28, the J call TRBJ1-2, with 8 bases that match TRBD1. Trimming took 3 bases from V and 6 from J; bases not matched to a gene: 9. The CDR3 length is 15 residues. Germline lookup yields CDR1 MDHEN and CDR2 SYDVKM. The CDR3 spells CASSFSSWTGNGYTF. In DNA form, the CDR3 reads TGTGCCAGCAGTTTCTCCTCGTGGACAGGGAATGGCTACACCTTC.

V usage is TRBV7-8 and J usage is TRBJ1-5; no clear D gene. Trimming took 1 base from V and 3 from J, leaving 22 bases between them. Germline V gives CDR1 SGHVS, CDR2 FQNEAQ. The CDR3 is made up of 19 amino acids. The CDR3 loop is CASSLGTLVSLPFNQPQHF. Written as DNA, the CDR3 is TGTGCCAGCAGCTTAGGCACGTTAGTGTCCCTCCCTTTCAATCAGCCCCAGCATTTT.

Comments on this clone: The junction differs from germline at one of its ends, possibly a read error. V and J are TRBV2 and TRBJ1-1, with D perhaps matching TRBD1 (5 bases). Germline CDR1 SNHLY, CDR2 FYNNEI. CDR3 length: 13 amino acids. As DNA, the CDR3 is TGTGCCAGTAGTGAAGACAGGAACACTGAAGCTTTCTTT. Protein product: CASSEDRNTEAFF.

The V and J genes are TRBV30 and TRBJ1-1; D ambiguous. V dropped 0 bases and J dropped 0 bases, with 5 bases sitting between them. The CDR3 totals 13 residues. From germline, CDR1 is GTSNPN and CDR2 SVGIG (reference sequence). In nucleotides, the CDR3 is TGTGCCTGGAGTGTTTCGGTGAACACTGAAGCTTTCTTT. Its translation: CAWSVSVNTEAFF.

The chain joins TRBV5-6 to TRBJ2-1; 7 positions agree with TRBD2. The trim removed 2 bases at V and 5 bases at J, leaving 10 bases unmatched. CDR1 and CDR2 from the germline V gene are SGHDT and YYEEEE. This CDR3 spans 16 amino acids. CDR3 DNA: TGTGCCAGCAGCTTAGGACACGCGGGAGCCCACAATGAGCAGTTCTTC. It translates to CASSLGHAGAHNEQFF.

V usage is TRBV9 and J usage is TRBJ2-7; 11 bases agree with TRBD2. V lost 4 bases and J lost 6; bases outside the gene matches: 24. In germline, CDR1 is SGDLS, CDR2 YYNGEE. This CDR3 has 20 residues. CDR3 region: CASSHSTDGKPGTSGFEQYF. CDR3 DNA sequence: TGTGCCAGCAGCCATTCAACCGATGGGAAACCCGGGACTAGCGGCTTCGAGCAGTACTTC.